The rows below give T cell receptor beta chains drawn from one sample of a study of CD8 T cells in Susac syndrome. Each CDR3 protein gets one entry after TCRdb re-called the immunoSEQ multiplex PCR reads with MiXCR. The data hold approximately 210,000 distinct CDR3 sequences, with 95% observed a single time. Input material: CD4+ T cells from PBMCs. All receptors derive from a human donor with multiple sclerosis. Each CDR3 is given with its conserved first and last residue. D genes are given only for firm matches. Expanded clones are given a class, and other clones once, few, many or no size at all.

v_gene	j_gene	d_gene	abundance	CDR3nt	CDR3aa
TRBV30	TRBJ1-2	TRBD1	-	TGTGCCTGGAAGCCACCACAGGGGAAGGACTATGGCTACACCTTC	CAWKPPQGKDYGYTF
TRBV3-1	TRBJ1-1	-	-	TGTGCCAGCAGCCCATCTTGGGTGGCGATGAACACTGAAGCTTTCTTT	CASSPSWVAMNTEAFF
TRBV5-4	TRBJ2-1	-	-	TGTGCCAGCAGCTCCCGGACCAGAAGCTCCTACAATGAGCAGTTCTTC	CASSSRTRSSYNEQFF
TRBV20-1	TRBJ1-4	TRBD1	-	TGCAGTGCCGTGCTCGGACAGGGGGGGGAAAAACTGTTTTTT	CSAVLGQGGEKLFF
TRBV24-1	TRBJ2-3	-	once	TGTGCCACTAGTCGACAGGTAGCAAATACGCAGTATTTT	CATSRQVANTQYF
TRBV6-1	TRBJ1-5	-	-	TGTGCCAGCGGCCGGAATAGCAATCAGCCCCAGCATTTT	CASGRNSNQPQHF
TRBV20-1	TRBJ1-3	TRBD1	-	TGCAGTGCAGCAGGGGGCTTTGGAAACACCATATATTTT	CSAAGGFGNTIYF
TRBV3-1	TRBJ2-5	TRBD2	-	TGTGCCACCCCACCGGGGGGATCGGAGACCCAGTACTTC	CATPPGGSETQYF
TRBV11-2	TRBJ1-6	-	-	TGTGCCAGCAGCCCAACCTCATTGGGTATTCATAATTCACCCCTCCACTTT	CASSPTSLGIHNSPLHF
TRBV3-1	TRBJ1-5	-	-	TGTGCCAGCAGCCAAGGAGAGAATCAGCCCCAGCATTTT	CASSQGENQPQHF
TRBV27	TRBJ1-1	-	-	TGTGCCAGCAGTTTATTGGGGGGGATGAACACTGAAGCTTTCTTT	CASSLLGGMNTEAFF
TRBV20-1	TRBJ1-3	-	-	TGCAGTGCTATCAAGGGCCTCTCTGGAAACACCATATATTTT	CSAIKGLSGNTIYF
TRBV4-2	TRBJ2-3	TRBD2	-	TGTGCCAGCAGCCAAGTAGCGGGAGTAGCAGATACGCAGTATTTT	CASSQVAGVADTQYF
TRBV20-1	TRBJ2-7	-	-	TGCAGTGCTAGAAAGTCCCGGACTGCGGGTCTTGCCGAGCAGTACTTC	CSARKSRTAGLAEQYF
TRBV12-3/TRBV12-4	TRBJ2-2	TRBD2	-	TGTGCCAGCAGTTTCTACGGGGCGGGAGTAGCCGGGGAGCTGTTTTTT	CASSFYGAGVAGELFF
TRBV6-1	TRBJ1-2	-	once	TGTGCCAGTAACAGGGTGGACTATGGCTACACCTTC	CASNRVDYGYTF
TRBV6-2/TRBV6-3	TRBJ2-6	-	-	TGTGCCAGCAGTTACTTCTTGACAGACTTTTCAGCGGCCAACGTCCTGACTTTC	CASSYFLTDFSAANVLTF
TRBV5-1	TRBJ1-2	-	-	TGCGCCAGCAGCTTGGCCCCGGGCAGGGGCGCCAATGGCTACACCTTC	CASSLAPGRGANGYTF
TRBV4-1	TRBJ2-1	TRBD1	-	TGCGCCAGCAGCCAGGACAGGTTCTACAATGAGCAGTTCTTC	CASSQDRFYNEQFF
TRBV5-6	TRBJ2-2	-	-	TGTGCCAGCAGCCGCAACAGGAACACCGGGGAGCTGTTTTTT	CASSRNRNTGELFF
TRBV28	TRBJ2-3	TRBD1	-	TGTGCCAGCAGAACTCCCCGGGACAGGGTAACAGATACGCAGTATTTT	CASRTPRDRVTDTQYF
TRBV3-1	TRBJ2-3	-	-	TGTGCCAGCAGCCAGATCGGCGCCGGGGCGGGTTCGCAGTATTTT	CASSQIGAGAGSQYF
TRBV20-1	TRBJ2-1	TRBD2	-	TGCAGTGCTAGGGCACCATGGACTAGCGTTAATGACAATGAGCAGTTCTTC	CSARAPWTSVNDNEQFF
TRBV20-1	TRBJ1-1	-	-	TGCAGTGCTACTCGGGGGGACACTGAAGCTTTCTTT	CSATRGDTEAFF
TRBV20-1	TRBJ1-1	-	once	TGCAGTGCTAGAATCCCAGGGCTGAACACTGAAGCTTTCTTT	CSARIPGLNTEAFF
TRBV6-1	TRBJ1-2	-	-	TGTGCCAGCAGTACCCCAAGGGGACACCACTATGGCTACACCTTC	CASSTPRGHHYGYTF
TRBV5-6	TRBJ2-1	-	few	TGTGCCAGCAGTTTGAGGAATGAGCAGTTCTTC	CASSLRNEQFF
TRBV20-1	TRBJ2-5	TRBD2	-	TGCAGTGCTAGAAGGGAGGGAGAGACCCAGTACTTC	CSARREGETQYF
TRBV7-9	TRBJ2-3	-	-	TGTGCCAGCAGCTTAGGACTAGGAGAGGCAGATACGCAGTATTTT	CASSLGLGEADTQYF
TRBV20-1	TRBJ1-4	-	-	TGCAGTGTTCACGACAGGCTTCGTAATGAAAAACTGTTTTTT	CSVHDRLRNEKLFF
TRBV2	TRBJ2-7	-	-	TGTGCCAGCAAAGGAGGGTTCGGGCAGTACTTC	CASKGGFGQYF
TRBV18	TRBJ2-5	TRBD1	-	TGTGCCAGCTCACCACTAGGGACAGGAGAGACCCAGTACTTC	CASSPLGTGETQYF
TRBV3-1	TRBJ1-2	TRBD1	-	TGTGCCAGCAGCCAAAGGACAGGAGCCGAATATGGCTACACCTTC	CASSQRTGAEYGYTF
TRBV18	TRBJ2-7	TRBD1	-	TGTGCCAGCTCAACGACAGGGGACAAATCCTACGAGCAGTACTTC	CASSTTGDKSYEQYF
TRBV29-1	TRBJ2-3	-	-	TGCAGCGTTGGGGGCGGTTTCACAGATACGCAGTATTTT	CSVGGGFTDTQYF
TRBV3-1	TRBJ2-7	-	-	TGTGCCAGCGCAGGGATCCACGAGCAGTACTTC	CASAGIHEQYF
TRBV30	TRBJ1-4	-	-	TGTGCCTGGAGTGTACAGGAAAAACTGTTTTTT	CAWSVQEKLFF